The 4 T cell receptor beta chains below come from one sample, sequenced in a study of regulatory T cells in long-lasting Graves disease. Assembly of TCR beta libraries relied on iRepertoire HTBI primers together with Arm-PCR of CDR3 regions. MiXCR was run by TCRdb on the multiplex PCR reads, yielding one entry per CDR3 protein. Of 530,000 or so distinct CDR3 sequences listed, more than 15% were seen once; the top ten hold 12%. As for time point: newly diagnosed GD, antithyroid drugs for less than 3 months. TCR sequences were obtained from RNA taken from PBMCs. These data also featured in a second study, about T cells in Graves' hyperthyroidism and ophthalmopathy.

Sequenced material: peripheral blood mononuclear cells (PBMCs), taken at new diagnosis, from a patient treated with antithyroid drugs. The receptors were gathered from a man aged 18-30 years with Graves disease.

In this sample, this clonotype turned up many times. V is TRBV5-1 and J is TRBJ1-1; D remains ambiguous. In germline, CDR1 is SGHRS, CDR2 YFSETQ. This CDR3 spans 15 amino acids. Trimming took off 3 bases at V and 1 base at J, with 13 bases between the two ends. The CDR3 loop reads CASSSGQEKNTEAFF. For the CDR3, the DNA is TGCGCCAGCAGCTCCGGCCAGGAGAAGAACACTGAAGCTTTCTTT.

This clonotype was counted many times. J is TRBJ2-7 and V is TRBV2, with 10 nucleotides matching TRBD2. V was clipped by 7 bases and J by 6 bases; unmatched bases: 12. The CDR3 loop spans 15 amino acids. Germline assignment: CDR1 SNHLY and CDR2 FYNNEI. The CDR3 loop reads CASTFSASGSREQYF. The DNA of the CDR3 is TGTGCCAGCACCTTTTCGGCTAGCGGGAGTCGCGAGCAGTACTTC.

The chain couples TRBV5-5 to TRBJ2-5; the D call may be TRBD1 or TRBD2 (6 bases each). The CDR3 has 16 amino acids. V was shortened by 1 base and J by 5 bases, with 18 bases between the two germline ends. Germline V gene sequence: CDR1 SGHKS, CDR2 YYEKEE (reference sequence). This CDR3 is CASSLSKWGAGETQYF. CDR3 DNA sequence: TGTGCCAGCAGCTTGTCAAAGTGGGGGGCTGGGGAGACCCAGTACTTC.

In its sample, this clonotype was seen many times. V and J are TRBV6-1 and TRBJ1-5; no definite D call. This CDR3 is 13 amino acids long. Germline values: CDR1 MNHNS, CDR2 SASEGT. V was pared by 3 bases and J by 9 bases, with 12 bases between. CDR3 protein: CASSETISGPQHF. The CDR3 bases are TGTGCCAGCAGTGAGACAATCTCCGGGCCCCAGCATTTT.